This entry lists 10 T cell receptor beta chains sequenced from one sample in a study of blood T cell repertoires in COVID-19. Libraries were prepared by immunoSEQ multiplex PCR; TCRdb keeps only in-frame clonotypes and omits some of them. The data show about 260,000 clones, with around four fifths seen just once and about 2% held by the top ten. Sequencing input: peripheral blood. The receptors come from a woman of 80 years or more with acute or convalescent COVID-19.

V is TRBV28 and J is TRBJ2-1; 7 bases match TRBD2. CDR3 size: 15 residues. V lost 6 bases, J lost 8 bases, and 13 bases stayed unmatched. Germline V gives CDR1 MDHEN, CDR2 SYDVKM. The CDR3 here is CASSSVSAGRDEQFF. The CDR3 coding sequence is TGTGCCAGCAGCTCGGTGTCGGCTGGGAGGGATGAGCAGTTCTTC.

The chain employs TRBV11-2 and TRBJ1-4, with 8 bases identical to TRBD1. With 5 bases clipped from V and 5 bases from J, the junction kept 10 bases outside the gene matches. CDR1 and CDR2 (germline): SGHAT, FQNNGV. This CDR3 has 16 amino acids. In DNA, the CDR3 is TGTGCCAGCAGCCCTACTCGGACAGGGTCGAATGAAAAACTGTTTTTT. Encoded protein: CASSPTRTGSNEKLFF.

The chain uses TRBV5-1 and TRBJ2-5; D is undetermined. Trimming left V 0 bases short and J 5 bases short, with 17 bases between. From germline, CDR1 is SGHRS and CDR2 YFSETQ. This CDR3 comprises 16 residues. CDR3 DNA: TGCGCCAGCAGCTTGGGGCAGACACTGAACCTGGAGACCCAGTACTTC. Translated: CASSLGQTLNLETQYF.

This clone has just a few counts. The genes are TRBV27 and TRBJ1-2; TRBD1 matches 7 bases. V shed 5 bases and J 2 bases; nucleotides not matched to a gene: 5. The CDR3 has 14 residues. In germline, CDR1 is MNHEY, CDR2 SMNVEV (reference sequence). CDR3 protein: CASSRQGENYGYTF. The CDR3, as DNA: TGTGCCAGCAGTCGACAGGGCGAGAACTATGGCTACACCTTC.

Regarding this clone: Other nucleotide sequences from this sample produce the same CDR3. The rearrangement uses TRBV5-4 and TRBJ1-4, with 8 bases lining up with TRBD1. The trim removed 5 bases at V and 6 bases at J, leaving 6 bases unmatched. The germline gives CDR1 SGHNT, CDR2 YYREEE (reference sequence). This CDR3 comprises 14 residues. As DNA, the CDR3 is TGTGCCAGCAGTTCCACAGGGGGGGATGAAAAACTGTTTTTT. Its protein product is CASSSTGGDEKLFF.

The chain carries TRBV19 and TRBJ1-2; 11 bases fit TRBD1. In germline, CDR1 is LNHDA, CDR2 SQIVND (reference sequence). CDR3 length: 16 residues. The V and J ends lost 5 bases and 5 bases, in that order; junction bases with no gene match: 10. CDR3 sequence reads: CASSSTGTGGWYGYTF. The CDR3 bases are TGTGCCAGTAGTTCAACCGGGACAGGGGGTTGGTATGGCTACACCTTC.

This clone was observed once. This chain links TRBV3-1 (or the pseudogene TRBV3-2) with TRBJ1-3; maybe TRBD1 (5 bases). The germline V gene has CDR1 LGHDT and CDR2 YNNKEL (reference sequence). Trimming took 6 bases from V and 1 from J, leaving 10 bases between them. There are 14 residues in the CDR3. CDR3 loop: CASRLSGSGNTIYF. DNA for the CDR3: TGTGCCAGCAGACTTTCAGGGTCTGGAAACACCATATATTTT.

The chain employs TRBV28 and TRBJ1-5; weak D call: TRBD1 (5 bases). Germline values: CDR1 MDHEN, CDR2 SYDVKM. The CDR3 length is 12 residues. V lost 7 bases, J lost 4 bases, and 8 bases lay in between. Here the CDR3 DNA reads TGTGCCAGCACGGACATAAATCAGCCCCAGCATTTT. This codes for CASTDINQPQHF.

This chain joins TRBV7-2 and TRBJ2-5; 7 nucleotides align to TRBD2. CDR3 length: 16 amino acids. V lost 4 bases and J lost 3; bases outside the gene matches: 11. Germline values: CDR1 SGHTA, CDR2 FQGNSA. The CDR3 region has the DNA TGTGCCAGCAGCTCCCTGGGAGCGGGAATAAAAGAGACCCAGTACTTC. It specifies CASSSLGAGIKETQYF.

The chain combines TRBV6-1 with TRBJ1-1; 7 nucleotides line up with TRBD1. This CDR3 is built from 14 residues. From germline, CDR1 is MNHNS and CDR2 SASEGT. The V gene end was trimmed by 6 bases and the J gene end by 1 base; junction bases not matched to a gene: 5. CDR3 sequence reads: CASRGDRENTEAFF. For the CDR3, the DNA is TGTGCCAGCAGGGGCGACAGGGAGAACACTGAAGCTTTCTTT.